The clone carrying this T cell receptor beta chain was recorded many times. Antigen specificity is unknown. This sample is drawn from a study of beta chain features in type 1 diabetes. Turning to the study itself: All of the samples together had around 110,000,000 sorted cells examined.

Study-wide results and caveats: Whether HLA type affects TCRB rearrangement stayed undetermined in the present work.

V was clipped by 1 base and J by 15 bases, with 10 bases between them. This CDR3 spans 12 amino acids. The germline CDR1 and CDR2 sequences are SEHNR and FQNEAQ (reference sequence). CD4+ cells of the naive, central memory, regulatory and stem cell-like memory types were sorted via CD45RO/CCR7/CD25/CD127/CD95/CD27. Investigators reverse transcribed all isolated RNA, so they sequenced expressed TCRB transcripts. Sequenced naive, central memory and regulatory T cell samples produced an average of about 3.57 million reads. The method was immunoSEQ multiplex PCR; TCRdb's version includes in-frame clones alone and lacks a portion of them. The repertoire holds around 250,000 clones, around an eighth seen once, with more than 0.02% in the top ten.

The sample taken for sequencing was naive CD4+ T cells from blood. The sequence was collected from a woman between 40 and 55 years old in good health. The rearrangement joins TRBV7-9 to TRBJ1-6; the D gene is possibly TRBD1 (5 bases). This CDR3 is CASSLGQWNLHF. The CDR3 DNA sequence: TGTGCCAGCAGCTTAGGACAGTGGAACCTCCACTTT.